What follows is one T cell receptor beta chain and its context. Its antigen is undetermined. The method was immunoSEQ multiplex PCR; TCRdb's version includes in-frame clones alone and lacks a portion of them. The sample gives around 130,000 clones, about 88% of which show up once; approximately 2.9% is in the top ten. Trimming pared 0 bases from V and 3 bases from J, leaving 14 bases between. Germline V gives CDR1 SGHNT, CDR2 YENEEA. This CDR3 is 16 amino acids long. Combined were second doses at about 4 or about 12 weeks. The entry originates in a study of T cell responses to AZD1222 COVID-19 vaccine. General study results and limits: Among AZD1222 vaccinees, only 5 to 7 were seropositive at baseline. CD4 TCRs covered the whole spike, strongest at regions 160-218 and 743-854. Increases in Spike-specific TCR breadth and depth were seen after two AZD1222 doses.

The clonotype originates from an adult who received the AZD1222 COVID-19 vaccine. The genes are TRBV11-3 and TRBJ1-1; D might be TRBD1 (6 bases). The sample in question was peripheral blood, obtained 28 days after the second AZD1222 dose. DNA of the CDR3: TGTGCCAGCAGCTTAGAGGGGATCGGGGGCCACACTGAAGCTTTCTTT. It translates to CASSLEGIGGHTEAFF. The complete variable domain, with remaining parts taken from reference TRBV11-3 and TRBJ1-1, reads EAGVVQSPRYKIIEKKQPVAFWCNPISGHNTLYWYLQNLGQGPELLIRYENEEAVDDSQLPKDRFSAERLKGVDSTLKIQPAELGDSAVYLCASSLEGIGGHTEAFFGQGTRLTVV.